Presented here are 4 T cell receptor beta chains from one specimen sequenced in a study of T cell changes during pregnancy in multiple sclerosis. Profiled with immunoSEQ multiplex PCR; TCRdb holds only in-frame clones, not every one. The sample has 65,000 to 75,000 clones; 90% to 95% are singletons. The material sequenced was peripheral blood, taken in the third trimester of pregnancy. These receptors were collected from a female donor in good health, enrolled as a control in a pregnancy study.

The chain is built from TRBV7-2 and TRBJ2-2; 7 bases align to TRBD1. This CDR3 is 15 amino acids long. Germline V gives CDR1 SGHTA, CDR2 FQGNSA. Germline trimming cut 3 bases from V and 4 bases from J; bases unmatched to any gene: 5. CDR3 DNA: TGTGCCAGCAGCTTGGGACAGCCGGGCACCGGGGAGCTGTTTTTT. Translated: CASSLGQPGTGELFF.

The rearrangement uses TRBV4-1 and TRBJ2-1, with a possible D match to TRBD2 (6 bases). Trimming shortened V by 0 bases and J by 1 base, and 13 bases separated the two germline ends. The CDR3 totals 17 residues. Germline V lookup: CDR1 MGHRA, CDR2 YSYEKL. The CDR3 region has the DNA TGCGCCAGCAGCCAAGAGTTCCTAGCGAGGTCCTACAATGAGCAGTTCTTC. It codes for CASSQEFLARSYNEQFF.

The CDR3: CASSYIRETQYF. CDR3 DNA sequence: TGTGCCAGCAGTTACATCCGAGAGACCCAGTACTTC. J is TRBJ2-5 and V is TRBV6-6; D gene unclear. Germline-derived CDR1 and CDR2 are MNHNY and SVGAGI (reference sequence). The ends were cut back, 2 bases at V and 4 bases at J, with 5 bases in the middle. This CDR3 is built from 12 residues.

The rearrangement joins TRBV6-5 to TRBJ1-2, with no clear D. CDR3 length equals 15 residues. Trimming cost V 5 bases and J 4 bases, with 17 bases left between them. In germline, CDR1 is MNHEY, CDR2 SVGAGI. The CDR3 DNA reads TGTGCCAGCAGTCCAAATGGCCGGGTGGGCTATGGCTACACCTTC. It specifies CASSPNGRVGYGYTF.